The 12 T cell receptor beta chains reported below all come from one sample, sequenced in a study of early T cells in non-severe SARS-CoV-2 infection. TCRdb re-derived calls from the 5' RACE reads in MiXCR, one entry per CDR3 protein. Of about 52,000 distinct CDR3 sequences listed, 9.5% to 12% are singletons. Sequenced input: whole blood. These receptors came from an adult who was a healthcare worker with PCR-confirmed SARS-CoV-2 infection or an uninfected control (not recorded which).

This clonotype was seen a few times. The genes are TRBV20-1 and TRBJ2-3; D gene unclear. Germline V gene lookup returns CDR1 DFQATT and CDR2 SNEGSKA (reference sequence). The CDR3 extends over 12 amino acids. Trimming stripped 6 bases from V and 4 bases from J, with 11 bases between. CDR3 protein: CSATLEADTQYF. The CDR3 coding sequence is TGCAGTGCGACTTTAGAGGCAGATACGCAGTATTTT.

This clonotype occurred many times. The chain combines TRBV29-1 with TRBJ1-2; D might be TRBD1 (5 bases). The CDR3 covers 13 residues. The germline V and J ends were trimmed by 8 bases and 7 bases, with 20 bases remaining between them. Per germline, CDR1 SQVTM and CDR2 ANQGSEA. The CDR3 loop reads CSFIGAPVTGYTF. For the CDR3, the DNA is TGCAGCTTCATAGGGGCGCCCGTGACTGGCTACACCTTC. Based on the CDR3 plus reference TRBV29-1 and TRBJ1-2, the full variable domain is SAVISQKPSRDICQRGTSLTIQCQVDSQVTMMFWYRQQPGQSLTLIATANQGSEATYESGFVIDKFPISRPNLTFSTLTVSNMSPEDSSIYLCSFIGAPVTGYTFGSGTRLTVV.

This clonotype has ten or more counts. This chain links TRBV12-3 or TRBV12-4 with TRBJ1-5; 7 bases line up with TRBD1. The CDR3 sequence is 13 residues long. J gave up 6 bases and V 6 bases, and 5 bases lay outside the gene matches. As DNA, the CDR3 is TGTGCCAGCAGGGGGACAGCGGCTCAGCCCCAGCATTTT. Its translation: CASRGTAAQPQHF.

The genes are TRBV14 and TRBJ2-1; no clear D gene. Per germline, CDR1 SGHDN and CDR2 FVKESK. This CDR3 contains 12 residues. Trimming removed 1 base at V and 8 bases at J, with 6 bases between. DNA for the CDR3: TGTGCCAGCAGCCAAGTAGGGCATGAGCAGTTCTTC. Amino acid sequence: CASSQVGHEQFF.

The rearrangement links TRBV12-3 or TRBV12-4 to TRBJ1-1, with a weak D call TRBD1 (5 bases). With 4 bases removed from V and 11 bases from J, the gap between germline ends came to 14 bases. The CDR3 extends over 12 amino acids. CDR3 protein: CASSWGEKWAFF. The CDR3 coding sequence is TGTGCCAGCAGTTGGGGGGAGAAGTGGGCTTTCTTT.

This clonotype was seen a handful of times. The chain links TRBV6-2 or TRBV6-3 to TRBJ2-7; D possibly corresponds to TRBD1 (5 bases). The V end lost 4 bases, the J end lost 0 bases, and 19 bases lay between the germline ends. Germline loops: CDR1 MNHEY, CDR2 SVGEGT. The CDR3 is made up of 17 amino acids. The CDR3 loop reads CASSSKQVLVASYEQYF. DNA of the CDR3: TGTGCCAGCAGTTCTAAACAGGTTCTAGTTGCCTCCTACGAGCAGTACTTC.

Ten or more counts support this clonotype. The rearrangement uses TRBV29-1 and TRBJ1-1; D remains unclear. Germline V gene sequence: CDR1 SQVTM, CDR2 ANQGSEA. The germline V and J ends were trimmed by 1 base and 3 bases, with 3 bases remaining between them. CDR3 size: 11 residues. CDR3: CSVEGDTEAFF. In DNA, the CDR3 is TGCAGCGTTGAAGGCGACACTGAAGCTTTCTTT. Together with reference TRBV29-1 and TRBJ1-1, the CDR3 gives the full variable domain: SAVISQKPSRDICQRGTSLTIQCQVDSQVTMMFWYRQQPGQSLTLIATANQGSEATYESGFVIDKFPISRPNLTFSTLTVSNMSPEDSSIYLCSVEGDTEAFFGQGTRLTVV.

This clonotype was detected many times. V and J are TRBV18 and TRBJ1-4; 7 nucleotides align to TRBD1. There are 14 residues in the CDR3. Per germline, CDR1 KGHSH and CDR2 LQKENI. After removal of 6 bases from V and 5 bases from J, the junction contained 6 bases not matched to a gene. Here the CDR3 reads CASSPDRRNEKLFF. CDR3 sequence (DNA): TGTGCCAGCTCCCCGGACAGGAGGAATGAAAAACTGTTTTTT. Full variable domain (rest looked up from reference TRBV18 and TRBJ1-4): NAGVMQNPRHLVRRRGQEARLRCSPMKGHSHVYWYRQLPEEGLKFMVYLQKENIIDESGMPKERFSAEFPKEGPSILRIQQVVRGDSAAYFCASSPDRRNEKLFFGSGTQLSVL.

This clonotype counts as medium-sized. The CDR3 region has the DNA TGTGCCAGCAGCCCAGATGGGGGGGCGAATCAGCCCCAGCATTTT. Its protein product is CASSPDGGANQPQHF. This chain joins TRBV7-9 and TRBJ1-5; possible D gene TRBD1, 6 bases. The germline CDR1 and CDR2 sequences are SEHNR and FQNEAQ (reference sequence). V was clipped by 5 bases and J by 4 bases, with 15 bases between them. The CDR3 sequence is 15 residues long. The full variable domain, its missing parts supplied by reference TRBV7-9 and TRBJ1-5, is DTGVSQNPRHKITKRGQNVTFRCDPISEHNRLYWYRQTLGQGPEFLTYFQNEAQLEKSRLLSDRFSAERPKGSFSTLEIQRTEQGDSAMYLCASSPDGGANQPQHFGDGTRLSIL.

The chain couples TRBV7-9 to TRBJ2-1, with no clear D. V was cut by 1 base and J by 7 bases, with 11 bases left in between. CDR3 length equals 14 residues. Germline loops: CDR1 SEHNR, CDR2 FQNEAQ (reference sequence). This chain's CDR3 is CASSLGGTVNEQFF. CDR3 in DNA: TGTGCCAGCAGCTTAGGGGGTACGGTAAATGAGCAGTTCTTC.

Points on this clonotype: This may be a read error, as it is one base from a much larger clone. The CDR3 protein is CASGLGFGEAPLHF. For the CDR3, the DNA is TGTGCCAGCGGCTTAGGATTTGGGGAGGCTCCCCTCCACTTT. The chain links TRBV7-2 to TRBJ1-6; D is unresolved. Germline CDR1 and CDR2: SGHTA and FQGNSA. This CDR3 is 14 amino acids long.

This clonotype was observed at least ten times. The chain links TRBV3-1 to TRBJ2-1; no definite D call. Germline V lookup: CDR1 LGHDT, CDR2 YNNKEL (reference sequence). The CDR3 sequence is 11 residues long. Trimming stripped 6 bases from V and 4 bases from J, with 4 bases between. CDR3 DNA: TGTGCCAGCAGTCCTTACAATGAGCAGTTCTTC. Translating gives CASSPYNEQFF.